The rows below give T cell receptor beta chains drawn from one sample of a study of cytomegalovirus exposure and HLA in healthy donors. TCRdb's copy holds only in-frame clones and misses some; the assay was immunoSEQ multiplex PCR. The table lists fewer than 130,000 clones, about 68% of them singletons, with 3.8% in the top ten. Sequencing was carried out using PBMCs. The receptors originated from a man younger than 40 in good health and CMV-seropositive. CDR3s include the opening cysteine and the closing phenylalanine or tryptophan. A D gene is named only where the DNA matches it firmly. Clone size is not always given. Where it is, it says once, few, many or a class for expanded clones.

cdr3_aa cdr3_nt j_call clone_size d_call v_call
CASRETGPAHGYTF TGTGCCAGCAGGGAGACAGGGCCTGCTCACGGCTACACCTTC TRBJ1-2 NA TRBD1 TRBV2
CASSPQGAGEQYF TGTGCCAGCTCTCCCCAGGGGGCCGGCGAGCAGTACTTC TRBJ2-7 NA TRBD1 TRBV18
CASSPQTETGELFF TGTGCCAGCAGCCCGCAGACAGAAACAGGGGAGCTGTTTTTT TRBJ2-2 NA NA TRBV7-6
CASSLVQGAYEQYF TGCGCCAGCAGCTTGGTGCAGGGGGCTTACGAGCAGTACTTC TRBJ2-7 NA TRBD1 TRBV5-1
CASSLTTPGETEAFF TGTGCCAGCAGCTTAACGACCCCAGGGGAAACTGAAGCTTTCTTT TRBJ1-1 NA NA TRBV7-9
CASSLLAGHQETQYF TGTGCCAGCAGCTTGCTCGCGGGGCACCAAGAGACCCAGTACTTC TRBJ2-5 NA NA TRBV5-4
CASTLEAGGPHEQFF TGTGCCAGCACCCTAGAAGCGGGGGGGCCTCATGAGCAGTTCTTC TRBJ2-1 NA TRBD2 TRBV6-4
CASSGSGTGSGELFF TGTGCCAGCAGCGGATCCGGGACAGGGTCCGGGGAGCTGTTTTTT TRBJ2-2 NA TRBD1 TRBV7-9
CASSATGDSYNEQFF TGTGCCAGCAGCGCAACAGGAGACTCCTACAATGAGCAGTTCTTC TRBJ2-1 NA NA TRBV9
CASSHENSPLHF TGCGCCAGCAGTCATGAGAATTCACCCCTCCACTTT TRBJ1-6 NA NA TRBV5-1
CASSPRGANTGELFF TGCGCCAGCAGCCCCAGGGGGGCGAACACCGGGGAGCTGTTTTTT TRBJ2-2 NA NA TRBV4-1
CASSSSGMSGELFF TGTGCCAGCAGCTCATCTGGCATGTCCGGGGAGCTGTTTTTT TRBJ2-2 NA NA TRBV7-2
CASGLDKGVEAFF TGTGCTAGTGGTTTGGACAAAGGGGTTGAAGCTTTCTTT TRBJ1-1 NA NA TRBV12-5
CASTYRGTGNEKLFF TGCGCCAGCACGTACAGGGGGACAGGGAATGAAAAACTGTTTTTT TRBJ1-4 NA TRBD1 TRBV4-1
CASRFDRNTEAFF TGCGCCAGCAGGTTCGACAGAAACACTGAAGCTTTCTTT TRBJ1-1 few NA TRBV5-1
CASTLSREAIPDGYTF TGTGCCAGTACCTTATCCCGCGAGGCTATCCCCGATGGCTACACCTTC TRBJ1-2 NA NA TRBV19
CASSEASADNYGYTF TGTGCCAGCAGTGAAGCGTCCGCGGATAACTATGGCTACACCTTC TRBJ1-2 NA NA TRBV2
CAWSTGLIAYEQYF TGTGCCTGGAGCACAGGGTTAATAGCCTACGAGCAGTACTTC TRBJ2-7 NA NA TRBV30
CASSQGPPTSGVTRNTQYF TGCGCCAGCAGCCAAGGTCCCCCGACTAGCGGGGTTACCAGAAATACGCAGTATTTT TRBJ2-3 few TRBD2 TRBV4-1
CASSVLPTATNEKLFF TGTGCCAGCAGCGTACTACCTACTGCAACTAATGAAAAACTGTTTTTT TRBJ1-4 once NA TRBV6-6
CASRGQNGPGYEKLFF TGTGCCAGTAGAGGTCAAAACGGTCCGGGTTATGAAAAACTGTTTTTT TRBJ1-4 once NA TRBV19
CASGGVVGQGNTEAFF NA TRBJ1-1 NA NA TRBV21-1
CASSMRDSGGYTF TGTGCCAGTAGTATGAGGGACAGCGGAGGCTACACCTTC TRBJ1-2 few TRBD1 TRBV19
CASQLGTDNTDTQYF TGTGCCAGCCAACTGGGCACAGACAACACAGATACGCAGTATTTT TRBJ2-3 NA NA TRBV28
CACWTSGYREQYF TGTGCCTGTTGGACTAGCGGGTATAGGGAGCAGTACTTC TRBJ2-7 NA TRBD2 TRBV30
CVSSSSGYEQYF TGTGTCAGCAGCTCTTCGGGCTACGAGCAGTACTTC TRBJ2-7 NA NA TRBV5-8
CASSLQGGTYEQYF TGTGCCAGCAGCTTACAGGGAGGAACCTACGAGCAGTACTTC TRBJ2-7 NA NA TRBV7-9
CASSHGDRGRAGELFF TGTGCCAGCAGCCACGGGGACAGGGGGAGAGCCGGGGAGCTGTTTTTT TRBJ2-2 few TRBD1 TRBV5-4
CASSTRLPTNEKLFF TGTGCCAGCAGCACTCGACTTCCAACTAATGAAAAACTGTTTTTT TRBJ1-4 NA NA TRBV4-2
CASSWSQPLWTEAFF TGTGCCAGCAGCTGGTCACAGCCTTTATGGACTGAAGCTTTCTTT TRBJ1-1 once NA TRBV7-9
CASSALTGPVGTGELFF TGTGCCAGCAGTGCCTTAACAGGCCCCGTCGGCACCGGGGAGCTGTTTTTT TRBJ2-2 NA NA TRBV6-1
CASSPTRPGANEKLFF TGTGCCAGCTCCCCTACTCGACCAGGGGCCAATGAAAAACTGTTTTTT TRBJ1-4 few NA TRBV18
CASRSTGENYGYTF TGTGCCAGTAGATCGACAGGGGAGAACTATGGCTACACCTTC TRBJ1-2 NA TRBD1 TRBV19
CASSSGGETQYF TGTGCCAGCAGCTCGGGGGGAGAGACCCAGTACTTC TRBJ2-5 NA TRBD2 TRBV7-8
CASSLVGEGYEQYF TGTGCCAGCAGCTTAGTGGGGGAGGGCTACGAGCAGTACTTC TRBJ2-7 few TRBD2 TRBV7-6
CASSPFGTEYTGELFF TGTGCCAGTAGTCCCTTCGGGACAGAGTACACCGGGGAGCTGTTTTTT TRBJ2-2 few TRBD1 TRBV19
CASSLRLAGVSGTGELFF TGCGCCAGCAGCTTGAGGCTAGCGGGGGTATCTGGCACCGGGGAGCTGTTTTTT TRBJ2-2 NA TRBD2 TRBV5-1
CASSVGGLATDTQYF TGTGCCAGCAGCGTAGGAGGGTTAGCGACAGATACGCAGTATTTT TRBJ2-3 NA NA TRBV9
CASRPGVGGTYEQYF TGCGCCAGCAGACCAGGGGTGGGGGGGACCTACGAGCAGTACTTC TRBJ2-7 NA NA TRBV4-1
CAISDGIGELFF TGTGCCATCAGTGACGGGATCGGGGAGCTGTTTTTT TRBJ2-2 NA NA TRBV10-3
CASSQGTAANYGYTF TGTGCCAGCAGCCAAGGGACTGCAGCTAACTATGGCTACACCTTC TRBJ1-2 NA NA TRBV4-2
CASSQDTEETQYF TGCGCCAGCAGCCAAGACACTGAAGAGACCCAGTACTTC TRBJ2-5 NA NA TRBV4-1